These T cell receptor beta chains were read from a single sample in a study of cytomegalovirus exposure and HLA in healthy donors. The method was immunoSEQ multiplex PCR; TCRdb's version includes in-frame clones alone and lacks a portion of them. The data contain around 300,000 clones, around 90% of them singletons. Input material: PBMCs. The source is a man aged 30-40 years in good health and CMV-seronegative. Both conserved end residues are part of each CDR3. A D gene is named only where the DNA matches it firmly. A clone size is listed for some rows: how often the clone was seen (once, few, many), or a class if it is expanded.

TRBD1 | . | TRBJ2-7 | TRBV7-9 | TGTGCCAGCAGCTTAAGACAGGGGACCTACGAGCAGTACTTC | CASSLRQGTYEQYF
TRBD2 | . | TRBJ2-3 | TRBV6-1 | TGTGCCAGCAGCCTGACTAGCGGGGTTGTAGATACGCAGTATTTT | CASSLTSGVVDTQYF
. | . | TRBJ2-1 | TRBV2 | TGTGCCACCCGCCCTAAGTACAATGAGCAGTTCTTC | CATRPKYNEQFF
. | . | TRBJ1-6 | TRBV7-9 | TGTGCCAGCAAGACAGGAGACAATTCACCCCTCCACTTT | CASKTGDNSPLHF
. | . | TRBJ2-2 | TRBV5-4 | TGTGCCAGCAGCTTGACTAGCCTGAACACCGGGGAGCTGTTTTTT | CASSLTSLNTGELFF
. | . | TRBJ2-3 | TRBV6-4 | TGTGCCAGCAGTGAGAGAGATACGCAGTATTTT | CASSERDTQYF
. | . | TRBJ2-7 | TRBV7-9 | TGTGCCAGCATCAGGGCAGGGAACTCCTACGAGCAGTACTTC | CASIRAGNSYEQYF
TRBD1 | . | TRBJ1-3 | TRBV18 | TGTGCCAGCTCACCCCTCGGGACAGACTCTGGAAACACCATATATTTT | CASSPLGTDSGNTIYF
TRBD1 | . | TRBJ2-1 | TRBV11-2 | TGTGCCAGCAGCTTAGCTGCTAGTGGACAGGCTGGGTACAATGAGCAGTTCTTC | CASSLAASGQAGYNEQFF
. | . | TRBJ1-1 | TRBV5-1 | TGCGCCAGCAGCGAGGGGAGGATCATGAACACTGAAGCTTTCTTT | CASSEGRIMNTEAFF
. | . | TRBJ2-5 | TRBV7-9 | TGTGCCAGCGAACCCGGGGAAGAGACCCAGTACTTC | CASEPGEETQYF
. | . | TRBJ2-3 | TRBV4-3 | TGCGCCAGCAGCCAAGATGTTGGCGGGACCTTCACAGATACGCAGTATTTT | CASSQDVGGTFTDTQYF
. | . | TRBJ2-7 | TRBV10-1 | TGCGCCAGCAGTGAGACCGGCTACGAGCAGTACTTC | CASSETGYEQYF
. | . | TRBJ2-5 | TRBV10-3 | TGTGCCATCAGTGAGTCCGTGGGGCGGGAGACCCAGTACTTC | CAISESVGRETQYF
TRBD1 | . | TRBJ1-1 | TRBV5-6 | TGTGCCAGCAGCTATCAGGGGGCTAGGACTGAAGCTTTCTTT | CASSYQGARTEAFF
TRBD1 | . | TRBJ1-6 | TRBV9 | TGTGCCAGCAGCACCACGGACAGGCCCTCCTATAATTCACCCCTCCACTTT | CASSTTDRPSYNSPLHF
. | . | TRBJ2-6 | TRBV5-1 | TGCGCCAGCAGCTTGGTACGGACATTCAGCTCTGGGGCCAACGTCCTGACTTTC | CASSLVRTFSSGANVLTF
. | once | TRBJ1-1 | TRBV7-9 | TGTGCCAGCAGCCCCCGAGGTAGGGAGTTCACTGAAGCTTTCTTT | CASSPRGREFTEAFF
. | . | TRBJ2-1 | TRBV11-1 | TGTGCCAGCAGCTTAACACCAGGAACCTTTGAGCAGTTCTTC | CASSLTPGTFEQFF
. | . | TRBJ2-7 | TRBV19 | TGTGCCAGTAGTATTCAGCAGGGCTCCTACGAGCAGTACTTC | CASSIQQGSYEQYF
. | . | TRBJ1-1 | TRBV10-1 | TGCGCCAGCAGTGTAGACAGCAAGGAAGCTTTCTTT | CASSVDSKEAFF
. | . | TRBJ1-3 | TRBV5-8 | TGTGCCAGCAGCTTAGGGGTTGGAGACACCATATATTTT | CASSLGVGDTIYF
. | . | TRBJ2-7 | TRBV21-1 | TGTGCCAGCACCTCCAAGGGACAGGGTGGATACGAGCAGTACTTC | CASTSKGQGGYEQYF
. | . | TRBJ2-3 | TRBV7-7 | TGTGCCAGCAGCCCCGACAGGTTTAGCACAGATACGCAGTATTTT | CASSPDRFSTDTQYF
TRBD1 | . | TRBJ1-1 | TRBV6-5 | TGTGCCAGCAGTTTCTTCCGGGACAGTGAAGCTTTCTTT | CASSFFRDSEAFF
TRBD1 | . | TRBJ1-1 | TRBV29-1 | TGCAGCGGTGGACAGGCACCTATGAACACTGAAGCTTTCTTT | CSGGQAPMNTEAFF
. | . | TRBJ2-6 | TRBV27 | TGTGCCAGCAGTTTGTACAGGTTCAACTCTGGGGCCAACGTCCTGACTTTC | CASSLYRFNSGANVLTF
. | . | TRBJ1-1 | TRBV10-1 | TGCGCCAGCAGTGAGCTTGAGAGGGGGGGGGAAGCTTTCTTT | CASSELERGGEAFF
. | . | TRBJ1-5 | TRBV19 | TGTGCCAGTAGTATAGATCGGGGGACTTCAGGGCCCCAGCATTTT | CASSIDRGTSGPQHF
. | once | TRBJ2-5 | TRBV18 | TGTGCCAGCTCACGGACATCCCAAGAGACCCAGTACTTC | CASSRTSQETQYF
. | . | TRBJ2-2 | TRBV6-1 | TGTGCCAGCAGTGAATTTCCCGGGAGTAGGGAGCTGTTTTTT | CASSEFPGSRELFF
. | . | TRBJ2-7 | TRBV2 | TGTGCCAGCCAAAGAATAACAGGGCCCCACGAGCAGTACTTC | CASQRITGPHEQYF
. | . | TRBJ1-4 | TRBV19 | TGTGCCAGTAGCCCCCACCGACAGCGCGACTCAACTAATGAAAAACTGTTTTTT | CASSPHRQRDSTNEKLFF
TRBD1 | once | TRBJ1-1 | TRBV4-1 | TGCGCCAGCAGCCATGATAGGACAGGCGGGACTGAAGCTTTCTTT | CASSHDRTGGTEAFF
TRBD2 | . | TRBJ2-7 | TRBV15 | TGTGCCACCAGCAGAGGGACTAGCGGGGGTTACGAGCAGTACTTC | CATSRGTSGGYEQYF
TRBD1 | . | TRBJ2-7 | TRBV18 | TGTGCCAGCTCAGAGACAGGGGCGACCTACGAGCAGTACTTC | CASSETGATYEQYF
. | . | TRBJ1-1 | TRBV7-9 | TGTGCCAGCAGCTTAGGTAGGAGTTGGGACACTGAAGCTTTCTTT | CASSLGRSWDTEAFF
. | . | TRBJ1-3 | TRBV5-6 | TGTGCCAGCAGCATGGGAGGAAGTTTTGGAAACACCATATATTTT | CASSMGGSFGNTIYF
. | . | TRBJ1-1 | TRBV11-3 | TGTGCCAGCAGCTTAGGTCCAGGGAACACTGAAGCTTTCTTT | CASSLGPGNTEAFF